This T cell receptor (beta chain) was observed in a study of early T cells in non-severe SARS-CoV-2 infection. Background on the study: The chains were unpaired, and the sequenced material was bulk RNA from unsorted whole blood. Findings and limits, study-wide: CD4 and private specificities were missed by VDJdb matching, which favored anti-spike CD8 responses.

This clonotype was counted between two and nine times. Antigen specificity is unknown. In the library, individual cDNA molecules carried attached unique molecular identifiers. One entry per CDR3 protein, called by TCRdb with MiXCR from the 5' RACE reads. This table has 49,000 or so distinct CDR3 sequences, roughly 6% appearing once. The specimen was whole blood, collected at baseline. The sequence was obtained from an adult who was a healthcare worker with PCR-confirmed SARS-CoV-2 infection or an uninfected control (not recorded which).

This chain's CDR3 is CASSMSGNYEQYF. The CDR3, as DNA: TGTGCCAGTAGTATGTCTGGAAACTACGAGCAGTACTTC. V and J are TRBV19 and TRBJ2-7; D gene ambiguous. The CDR3 contains 13 residues. Between the trimmed V and J ends, which lost 3 bases and 3 bases, there was a span of 9 bases. Germline-derived CDR1 and CDR2 are LNHDA and SQIVND (reference sequence).